This T cell receptor beta chain derives from a study of T cell responses to AZD1222 COVID-19 vaccine. Study-level results: Females outnumbered males among donors, who were mostly white British; clonal diversity was possibly underestimated. At baseline, seropositivity was found in only 5 to 7 AZD1222 recipients. There were repertoire samples only from the period after the peak T cell response. Nearly half of spike-specific TCRs reportedly go after variant regions that carry no mutations.

Sequenced by immunoSEQ multiplex PCR; TCRdb stores in-frame clones only, minus some. The data hold more than 150,000 clones, with 80% to 90% observed a single time. This clone was counted between two and nine times. The antigen is undetermined. Germline-derived CDR1 and CDR2 are MNHNS and SASEGT. V gave up 3 bases and J gave up 0 bases, with 9 bases separating them. The CDR3 spans 15 residues. The TCR was taken from an adult in good health. The sample was peripheral blood, taken on day 0 of AZD1222 vaccination. The V gene is TRBV6-1, the J gene TRBJ1-3; D gene unclear. The CDR3 protein is CASSDRPSSGNTIYF. The CDR3 DNA follows: TGTGCCAGCAGTGACCGACCGAGCTCTGGAAACACCATATATTTT.